A few counts support the clone carrying this TCR beta chain. The data stem from a study of regulatory T cells in long-lasting Graves disease. Both iRepertoire HTBI primers and Arm-PCR of CDR3 regions were used to build the TCR beta libraries. Via MiXCR, TCRdb re-called the multiplex PCR reads, giving one row per CDR3 protein. The sample has about half a million distinct CDR3 sequences, 12% seen once. There are 15 residues in the CDR3. Germline loops: CDR1 SGHRS, CDR2 YFSETQ. The junction had 8 bases not matched to a gene; V was cut back by 6 bases and J by 4 bases. Time point of the sample: newly diagnosed GD, antithyroid drugs for less than 3 months. Making the TCR library involved RNA that had been extracted from PBMCs. These data are also associated with another study on T cells in Graves' hyperthyroidism and ophthalmopathy.

The chain uses TRBV5-1 and TRBJ2-2, with 8 bases fitting TRBD2. The sequence was collected from a woman aged 30 to 39 with Graves disease. Source: peripheral blood mononuclear cells (PBMCs), taken at new diagnosis, from a patient treated with antithyroid drugs. The CDR3, as DNA: TGCGCCAGCAACCCCGGGACTAGTGGCACCGGGGAGCTGTTTTTT. This encodes CASNPGTSGTGELFF.